The next 16 T cell receptor beta chains were all read from a single sample in a study of kidney transplant recipient with SARS-CoV-2 infection. TCRdb recomputed calls from the reads with MiXCR, one row per CDR3 protein. The sample yields 200,000 to 300,000 distinct CDR3 sequences, 25% to 30% seen once. This material consisted of a blood sample, taken at baseline and on day 111 from a kidney transplant recipient. All receptors come from a male patient younger than 45 who had COVID-19 and was a kidney transplant recipient. Some T cells may trace back to the graft donor.

This chain uses TRBV4-3 with TRBJ2-2, with a possible D match to TRBD2 (5 bases). Germline V gives CDR1 LGHNA, CDR2 YSLEER. V dropped 0 bases and J dropped 5 bases, with 13 bases sitting between them. The CDR3 runs 16 residues. The chain's CDR3 is CASSQDPLSGTGELFF. CDR3 coding DNA: TGCGCCAGCAGCCAAGATCCGTTATCGGGGACCGGGGAGCTGTTTTTT.

This clonotype was found many times. The chain has TRBV12-3 or TRBV12-4 and TRBJ2-2; D is possibly TRBD1 (6 bases). There are 16 residues in the CDR3. V lost 5 bases, J lost 0 bases, and 13 bases lay in between. The CDR3 DNA reads as TGTGCCAGCAGTCCACAGGGCGCCCCGAACACCGGGGAGCTGTTTTTT. Protein sequence: CASSPQGAPNTGELFF.

Concerning this clonotype itself: Since a much larger clone is just one base distant, this may be a read error. The chain links TRBV7-6 to TRBJ2-2, with 10 bases fitting TRBD1. Per the germline V gene, CDR1 is SGHVS and CDR2 is FNYEAQ. The ends lost 4 bases at V and 9 bases at J; junction bases unmatched: 20. This CDR3 is built from 19 residues. The chain's CDR3 is CASSYQTLGQGSWTRELFF. In DNA, the CDR3 is TGTGCCAGCAGCTACCAAACCCTGGGACAGGGGTCGTGGACCCGGGAGCTGTTTTTT. The whole variable domain, filled in from reference TRBV7-6 and TRBJ2-2, reads GAGVSQSPRYKVTKRGQDVALRCDPISGHVSLYWYRQALGQGPEFLTYFNYEAQQDKSGLPNDRFSAERPEGSISTLTIQRTEQRDSAMYRCASSYQTLGQGSWTRELFFGEGSRLTVL.

This clonotype was observed at least ten times. This chain connects TRBV2 to TRBJ2-1; D might be TRBD2 (5 bases). The V and J ends lost 6 bases and 8 bases respectively, with 14 bases between them. In germline, CDR1 is SNHLY, CDR2 FYNNEI. The CDR3 has 13 amino acids. CDR3 bases: TGTGCCAGCAGGGGAACGGGAACTTATGAGCAGTTCTTC. It codes for CASRGTGTYEQFF.

This clonotype was counted many times. The V and J genes are TRBV12-3 or TRBV12-4 and TRBJ1-2; D not certain. This CDR3 has 15 residues. Trimming removed 2 bases at V and 3 bases at J, with 13 bases between. In nucleotides, the CDR3 is TGTGCCAGCAGTTTATTTGCGGGGTTAGACTATGGCTACACCTTC. It specifies CASSLFAGLDYGYTF.

This clonotype showed up many times. The V and J genes are TRBV19 and TRBJ1-2; a possible D gene is TRBD1 (5 bases). Trimming took off 5 bases at V and 4 bases at J, with 23 bases between the two ends. CDR1 is LNHDA and CDR2 is SQIVND in the germline V gene (reference sequence). CDR3 length equals 17 residues. The CDR3 reads CASSPLWTNRKTYGYTF. DNA of the CDR3: TGTGCCAGTAGTCCATTGTGGACAAATCGAAAGACCTATGGCTACACCTTC.

This clonotype appeared many times. J is TRBJ1-2 and V is TRBV20-1; weak D call: TRBD1 (6 bases). The CDR3 sequence is 14 residues long. V gave up 3 bases and J gave up 4 bases, with 15 bases separating them. The V gene's germline CDR1 is DFQATT and CDR2 SNEGSKA (reference sequence). The CDR3 region has the DNA TGCAGTGCTAGGCCCAGATCGGGGGCCTATGGCTACACCTTC. This gives the protein CSARPRSGAYGYTF.

At least ten counts were recorded for this clonotype. The V and J genes are TRBV5-5 and TRBJ1-2; D is ambiguous. From germline, CDR1 is SGHKS and CDR2 YYEKEE (reference sequence). V gave up 7 bases and J gave up 4 bases, with 23 bases separating them. This CDR3 is 16 amino acids long. CDR3 nucleotide sequence: TGTGCCAGCCCGGTTTCTGTCTCGCGAAAGACCTATGGCTACACCTTC. Translated, it gives CASPVSVSRKTYGYTF.

Regarding this clonotype: At one of its ends the junction is not consistent with the germline gene, which may arise from a read error. The genes are TRBV12-3 or TRBV12-4 and TRBJ2-1, with D perhaps matching TRBD2 (6 bases). The CDR3 contains 13 residues. This CDR3 reads CASILNGGNEQFF. CDR3 coding DNA: TGTGCCAGCATTTTAAATGGGGGGAATGAGCAGTTCTTC.

At least ten counts were recorded for this clonotype. The rearrangement uses TRBV28 and TRBJ1-2; 10 nucleotides agree with TRBD1. The CDR3 length is 13 residues. After removal of 5 bases from V and 7 bases from J, the junction contained 4 bases not matched to a gene. Looked up from germline, CDR1 is MDHEN and CDR2 is SYDVKM. The CDR3 sequence is CASSTDRGFGYTF. CDR3 DNA: TGTGCCAGCAGTACGGACAGGGGGTTTGGCTACACCTTC.

This clonotype has ten or more counts. This sequence joins TRBV2 and TRBJ1-2; D ambiguous. From germline, CDR1 is SNHLY and CDR2 FYNNEI. The CDR3 spans 13 residues. The V end was cut by 6 bases, the J end by 4 bases, with 12 bases between. The CDR3 region is CASSAQDGYGYTF. The CDR3 DNA sequence: TGTGCCAGCAGCGCGCAGGACGGCTATGGCTACACCTTC.

About this clonotype itself: This may be a read error, as it is one base from a much larger clone. The chain has TRBV8-2 and TRBJ2-6. TRBV8-2 is a documented pseudogene. CDR3 length: 17 amino acids. The CDR3 nucleotides read TGTGGCAAAGGAACAAGGATAACACAAAGTCGGGCCAACGTCCTGGCTTTC. Its protein product is CGKGTRITQSRANVLAF.

On this clonotype itself: Given a much more abundant clone one base away, this may be a read error. The V gene is TRBV10-2, the J gene TRBJ1-2; TRBD1 is a possible D gene (5 bases). This CDR3 comprises 17 residues. Germline V lookup: CDR1 WSHSY, CDR2 SAAADI. V lost 8 bases, J lost 4 bases, and 26 bases lay in between. CDR3 sequence (DNA): TGCGCCAGCGGTGGGGCGGCCACTTCTAGAAAGACCTATGGCTACACCTTC. Amino acid sequence: CASGGAATSRKTYGYTF.

This clonotype showed up many times. The gene calls are TRBV4-3 and TRBJ1-2, with unresolved D. The V end lost 5 bases, the J end lost 4 bases, and 23 bases lay between the germline ends. Per the germline V gene, CDR1 is LGHNA and CDR2 is YSLEER. The CDR3 loop spans 17 amino acids. Written as DNA, the CDR3 is TGCGCCAGCAGCAAACAAGCAGGACGTCGAAAGACCTATGGCTACACCTTC. It translates to CASSKQAGRRKTYGYTF.

As to this clonotype: The junction departs from germline at one end; a sequencing error may be responsible. J is TRBJ2-4 and V is TRBV20-1, with D possibly matching TRBD2 (5 bases). Germline values: CDR1 DFQATT, CDR2 SNEGSKA (reference sequence). This CDR3 is built from 15 residues. The CDR3 sequence: CSAGPFELAKNIRYF. The CDR3 nucleotides are TGCAGTGCTGGCCCTTTTGAGCTAGCCAAAAACATTCGGTACTTC.

As to this clonotype: This may be a read error: a much more frequent sequence differs by one nucleotide. The chain links TRBV19 to TRBJ1-5; no reliable D call. V lost 4 bases, J lost 0 bases, and 13 bases lay in between. The CDR3 has 16 residues. CDR1 is LNHDA, CDR2 SQIVND, per germline (reference sequence). The CDR3 loop is CASSTRRGYSNQPQHF. The CDR3 region has the DNA TGTGCCAGTAGTACCAGGAGAGGATATAGCAATCAGCCCCAGCATTTT.